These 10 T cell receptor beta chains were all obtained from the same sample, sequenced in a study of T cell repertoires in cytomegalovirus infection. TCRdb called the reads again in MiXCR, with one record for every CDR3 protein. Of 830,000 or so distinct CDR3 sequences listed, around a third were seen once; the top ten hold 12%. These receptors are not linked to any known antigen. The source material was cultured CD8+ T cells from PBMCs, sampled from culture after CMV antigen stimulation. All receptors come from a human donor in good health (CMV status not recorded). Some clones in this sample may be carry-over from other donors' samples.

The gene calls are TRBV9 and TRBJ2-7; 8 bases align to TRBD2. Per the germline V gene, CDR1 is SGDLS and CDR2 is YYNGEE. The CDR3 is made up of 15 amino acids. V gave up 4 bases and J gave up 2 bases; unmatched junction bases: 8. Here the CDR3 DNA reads TGTGCCAGCAGCCCCCGGGAGGGGCGCCCCTACGAGCAGTACTTC. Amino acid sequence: CASSPREGRPYEQYF. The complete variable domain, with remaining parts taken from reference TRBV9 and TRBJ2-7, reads DSGVTQTPKHLITATGQRVTLRCSPRSGDLSVYWYQQSLDQGLQFLIQYYNGEERAKGNILERFSAQQFPDLHSELNLSSLELGDSALYFCASSPREGRPYEQYFGPGTRLTVT.

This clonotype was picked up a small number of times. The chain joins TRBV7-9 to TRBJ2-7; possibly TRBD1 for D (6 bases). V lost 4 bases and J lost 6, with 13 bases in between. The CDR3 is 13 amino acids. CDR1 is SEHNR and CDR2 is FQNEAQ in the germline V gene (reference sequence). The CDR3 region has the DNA TGTGCCAGCAGCTCGGGACAAGCTGCCGAGCAGTACTTC. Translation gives CASSSGQAAEQYF.

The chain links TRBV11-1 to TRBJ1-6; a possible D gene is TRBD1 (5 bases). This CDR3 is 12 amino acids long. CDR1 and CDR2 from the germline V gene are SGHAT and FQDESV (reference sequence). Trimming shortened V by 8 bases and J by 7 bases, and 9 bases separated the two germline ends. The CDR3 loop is CASGRENSPLHF. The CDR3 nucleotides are TGTGCCAGCGGCAGGGAAAATTCACCCCTCCACTTT.

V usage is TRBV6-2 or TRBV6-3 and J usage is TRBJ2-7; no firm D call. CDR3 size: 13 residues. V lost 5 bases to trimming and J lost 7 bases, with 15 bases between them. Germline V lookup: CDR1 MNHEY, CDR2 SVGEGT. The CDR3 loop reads CASSTNPLREQYV. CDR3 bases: TGTGCCAGCAGTACCAACCCTCTGAGGGAGCAGTACGTC.

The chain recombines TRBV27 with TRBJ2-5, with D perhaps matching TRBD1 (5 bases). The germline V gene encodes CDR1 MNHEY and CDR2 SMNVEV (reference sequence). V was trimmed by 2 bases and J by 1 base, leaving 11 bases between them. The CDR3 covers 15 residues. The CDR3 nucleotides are TGTGCCAGCAGTTTACTTGCAGGGCCCCAAGAGACCCAGTACTTC. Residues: CASSLLAGPQETQYF.

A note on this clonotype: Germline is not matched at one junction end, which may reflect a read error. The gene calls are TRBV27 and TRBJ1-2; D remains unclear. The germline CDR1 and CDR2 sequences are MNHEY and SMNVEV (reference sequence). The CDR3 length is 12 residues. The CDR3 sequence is CVSRPANYGYTF. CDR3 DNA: TGTGTCAGCCGACCAGCTAACTATGGCTACACCTTC.

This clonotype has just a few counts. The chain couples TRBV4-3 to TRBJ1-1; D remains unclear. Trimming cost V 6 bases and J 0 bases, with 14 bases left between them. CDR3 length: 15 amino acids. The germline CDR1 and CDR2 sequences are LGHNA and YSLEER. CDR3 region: CASRDTRRLNTEAFF. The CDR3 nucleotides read TGCGCCAGCAGAGATACCAGGCGTTTGAACACTGAAGCTTTCTTT.

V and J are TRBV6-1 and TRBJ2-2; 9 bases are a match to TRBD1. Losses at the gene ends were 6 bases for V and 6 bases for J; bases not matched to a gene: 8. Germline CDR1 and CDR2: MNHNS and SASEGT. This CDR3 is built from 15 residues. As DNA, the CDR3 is TGTGCCAGCAGCGGTCCCGGGACAGGGTCCGGGGAGCTGTTTTTT. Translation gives CASSGPGTGSGELFF.

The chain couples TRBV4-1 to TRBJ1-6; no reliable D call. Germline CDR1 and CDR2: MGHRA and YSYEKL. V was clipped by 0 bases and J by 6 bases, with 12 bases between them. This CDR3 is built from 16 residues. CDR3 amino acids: CASSQDFGPGNSPLHF. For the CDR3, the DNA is TGCGCCAGCAGCCAAGATTTCGGGCCCGGTAATTCACCCCTCCACTTT.

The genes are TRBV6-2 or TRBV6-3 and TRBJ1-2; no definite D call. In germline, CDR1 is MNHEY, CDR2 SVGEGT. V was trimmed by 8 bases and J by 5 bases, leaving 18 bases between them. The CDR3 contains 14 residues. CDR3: CASLWFKDSYGYTF. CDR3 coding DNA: TGTGCCAGCTTATGGTTTAAGGATTCTTATGGCTACACCTTC.